Here is one TCR beta chain with its context. This clone was counted a single time. There is no known antigen for this receptor. No per-base quality is available; no much larger clone lies one base away. The CDR3 spans 12 residues, from the cysteine through the phenylalanine. Only the CDR3 DNA is retained, 36 bases long and in frame from the first base. Sequences SQVTM (CDR1) and ANQGSEA (CDR2) are obtained from the germline V gene. V sheds 6 bases and J sheds 2 bases, leaving 11 bases between their ends. This entry is derived from a study of blood T cell repertoires in COVID-19 (dated by TCRdb to 2018 to 2021). For context, the study as a whole: Collaborator samples came from the United States, Italy and Spain and covered acute and convalescent phases of COVID-19. The dataset comprised deeply sampled blood TCRbeta repertoires from subjects exposed to, actively infected with, or recovered from COVID-19. Sample metadata almost always included a de-identified subject ID, COVID-19 status, age in years and sex. The material from the prospective study consisted of cDNA or gDNA derived from T cells, B-cell-depleted T cells, or PBMCs. Where HLA class I and class II types were available, the types were taken from metadata supplied by the sample provider, not from assay-based typing. A freely available public database, intended as a resource for researchers studying the immune response to SARS-CoV-2, is where the repertoires were released. The samples were drawn from the first 160 participants of the ongoing ImmuneRACE study and from roughly 1,300 subjects provided by 6 global collaborators.

TCRbeta CDR3 regions were amplified from genomic DNA using the immunoSEQ Assay, a bias-controlled multiplex PCR. As for the authors' bioinformatics: The number of nucleated cells in each sample was estimated by amplification of reference gene primers within the assay. Sequence reads were collapsed and filtered to measure the absolute abundance of every unique TCRbeta CDR3 rearrangement. For each sample, productive Simpson clonality was calculated as the square root of Simpson's diversity index across productive rearrangements. TCRdb provides this immuneACCESS table in a form limited to in-frame rearrangements. Some clones are lacking; in checked studies, under half of them reflect an unresolved V gene, and why the rest are absent is not known. The DNA was the basis for D and trimming; V, J and clone size are from that table. Recorded for this sample are fewer than 350,000 clones; approximately 86% of them occurred a single time. 9% to 9.5% of the sample lies in the top ten.

Beyond this particular receptor, the publication reports: How much clinical and demographic metadata was included differed by source and by participant, and the metadata was provided uncurated.

Collaborating institutions collected whole blood in K2EDTA tubes following their own protocols. For TCRbeta analysis, collaborator samples were shipped as frozen whole blood, as isolated PBMCs, or as DNA extracted from either sample type. The sequenced sample consisted of peripheral blood. The V and J genes are TRBV29-1 and TRBJ2-7, with a weak D call of TRBD2 (6 bases match). This sequence was found in a man aged 18 to 35 with active or convalescent COVID-19. The DNA reads as follows: TGCAGCGTCTCGGAGGGGCCCTACGAGCAGTACTTC. Its protein reads: CSVSEGPYEQYF.